This TCR beta chain is drawn from a study of control samples from healthy donors and cancer patients. Trimming shortened V by 6 bases and J by 1 base, and 3 bases separated the two germline ends. This CDR3 has 11 residues. This clone was recorded once. The method was immunoSEQ multiplex PCR; TCRdb's version includes in-frame clones alone and lacks a portion of them. Here the sample spans 76,000 or so clones, around 90% being singletons. Input material: PBMCs. The receptor was derived from a woman in her fifties or sixties with colorectal cancer. This chain joins TRBV12-3 or TRBV12-4 and TRBJ1-1; D is uncertain. The CDR3 is CASSPNTEAFF. CDR3 nucleotides: TGTGCCAGCAGCCCGAACACTGAAGCTTTCTTT.